This T cell receptor beta chain was sequenced during a study of response to subunit inactivated influenza vaccine. Whole-study results and caveats: Few additional T cells are recruited per seasonal influenza vaccination, authors suggested.

A note on this clonotype: Its antigen is not identified.

In germline, CDR1 is SGHRS, CDR2 YFSETQ. The germline V and J ends were trimmed by 1 base and 1 base, with 12 bases remaining between them. The CDR3 has 15 amino acids. TCRdb ran MiXCR on the RT-PCR reads and lists one entry per CDR3 protein. Of roughly 710,000 distinct CDR3 sequences in the sample, around 13% were seen once. This TCR came from a man aged 45-65 years who received an inactivated influenza vaccine. The gene calls are TRBV5-1 and TRBJ2-7, with D perhaps matching TRBD1 (5 bases). This specimen was PBMCs from blood, taken around 15 days before vaccination. As DNA, the CDR3 is TGCGCCAGCAGCTTGTCTCAGGGCCTGTCCTACGAGCAGTACTTC. It yields the protein CASSLSQGLSYEQYF.